This T cell receptor (beta chain) was recovered during a study of T-cell reconstitution after alpha-beta-depleted transplantation in children. Study-level points and caveats: By one year post-transplant, T-cell counts and diversity largely arose from T cells that were newly produced. It was reported that alpha-beta T cells came from several hundred expanded graft clones (about two months after transplant).

The authors prepared the TCRbeta library with unique molecular identifiers. TCRdb recomputed calls from the PCR reads with MiXCR, one row per CDR3 protein. The sample yields 40,000 to 55,000 distinct CDR3 sequences, around 9% seen once. Trimming removed 3 bases at V and 1 base at J, with 22 bases between. Germline V lookup: CDR1 MDHEN, CDR2 SYDVKM. The CDR3 is made up of 19 amino acids. This clonotype was detected ten times or more. The antigen is not known. The sequencing used PBMCs, mostly from graft donor cells, collected 60 days after TCRalphabeta/CD19-depleted stem cell transplant. The chain carries TRBV28 and TRBJ2-1, with TRBD2 as a possible D gene (5 bases). The sequence derives from a male patient aged 2-9 years who had a stem cell transplant for chronic granulomatous disease, so the T cells may come from the graft donor. DNA for the CDR3: TGTGCCAGCAGTTTCCCATCCTCGTCACTAGTTCGGTCCTACAATGAGCAGTTCTTC. Its protein is CASSFPSSSLVRSYNEQFF.